A selection of T cell receptor beta chains follows, all from one sample in a study of shared T cell receptors in the human thymus. Measured with immunoSEQ multiplex PCR; TCRdb has only the in-frame clones, and not every one. The sample yields approximately 730,000 clones, 70% to 90% seen once. These data were also filed under a second study, of human thymus T cells.

The sample taken for sequencing was thymocytes. These receptors all come from a girl under three years old with a congenital heart defect. Each CDR3 is given with its conserved first and last residue.

v_gene: TRBV5-1
CDR3aa: CASSLEEAHTDTQYF

v_gene: TRBV7-6
CDR3aa: CASSPRRMGHGGAEAFF

v_gene: TRBV5-1
CDR3aa: CASSLTTGQGARGNTIYF

v_gene: TRBV28
CDR3aa: CASSPFRPPLGWSGYGYTF

v_gene: TRBV9
CDR3aa: CASSLRGGRGSTDTQYF

v_gene: TRBV7-4
CDR3aa: CASSLFVLGQGAEETQYF

v_gene: TRBV2
CDR3aa: CASSDPGGVGEPQHF

v_gene: TRBV7-5
CDR3aa: CARSPRTEAFF

v_gene: TRBV14
CDR3aa: CASSHPGWDRGMNTEAFF

v_gene: TRBV2
CDR3aa: CASTTGVYEQYF

v_gene: TRBV18
CDR3aa: CASSPGQGPYEQYF

v_gene: TRBV5-6
CDR3aa: CASSFKDRAPGYTF

v_gene: TRBV5-1
CDR3aa: CASSLGQQPFYGYTF

v_gene: TRBV10-3
CDR3aa: CAISEWEGKAGNQPQHF

v_gene: TRBV19
CDR3aa: CASSRGGRDSDAETQYF

v_gene: TRBV6-1
CDR3aa: CASSEVMPLLPGQGRAYGYTF